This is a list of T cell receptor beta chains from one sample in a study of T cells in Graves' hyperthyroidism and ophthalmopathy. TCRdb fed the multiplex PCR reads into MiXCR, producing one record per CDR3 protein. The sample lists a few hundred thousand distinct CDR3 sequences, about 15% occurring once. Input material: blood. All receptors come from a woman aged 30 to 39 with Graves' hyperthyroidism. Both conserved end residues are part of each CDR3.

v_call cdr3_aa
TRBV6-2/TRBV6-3 CASSYLRSSYNEQFF
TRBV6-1 CASKSISPQGRGAGRNQPQHF
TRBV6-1 CASSDWTSGRNGELFF
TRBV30 CAWSGPQSLNYGYTF
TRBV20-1 CSASRPPYRNEQFF
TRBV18 CATPDVATYEQYF
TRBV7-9 CASSLRYEQYF
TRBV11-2 CASSLVGGNSPLHF
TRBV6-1 CASSGGRAGFNEQFF
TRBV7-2 CASSLFVGGRTNTEAFF
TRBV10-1 CASSEQLNSPLHF
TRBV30 CAWRPSGLAGGSSYEQYF
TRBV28 CASSSSWEQYF
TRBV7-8 CASSFRQGAGEQYF
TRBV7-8 CASSLVAGQNQPQHF
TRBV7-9 CASSLVGGTGPTYEQYF
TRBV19 CASSRDRGLGNTGELFF
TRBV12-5 CASGSRGERTYNEQFF
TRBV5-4 CASWRQLSSGANVLTF
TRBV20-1 CSVPGGGTGGYQETQYF
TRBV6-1 CASTRGAFNYGYTF
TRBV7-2 CASSPMAWTGSDGYTF
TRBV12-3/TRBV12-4 CASSFDPLATNEKLFF
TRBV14 CASSPPGQGYTGELFF
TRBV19 CASRPGTEYSNQPQHF
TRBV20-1 CSARREATNEKLFF
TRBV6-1 CASSLGQGYQPQHF
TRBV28 CASWDVYGYTF
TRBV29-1 CSVTTVDPSNEQYF
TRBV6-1 CASRRYSNQPQHF
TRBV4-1 CASSQDLGGQPQHF
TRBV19 CASSPIGDRDDNIQYF
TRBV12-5 CASGLVFGETQYF
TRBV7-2 CASSLVPPQPQHF
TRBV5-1 CASSGTGGAYSYNEQFF